These 3 T cell receptor beta chains were all obtained from the same sample, sequenced in a study of early T cells in non-severe SARS-CoV-2 infection (dated by TCRdb to the early 2020s). The library relied on 5' RACE. The instrument was a NextSeq 500. TCRdb passed the public sequencing reads through fastp at Q25 and MiXCR, retaining productive beta sequences. A single entry per CDR3 protein holds the most common genes and DNA from its merged rows. This sample comprises under 60,000 distinct CDR3 sequences, under 11% of them detected only once. 4.5% of the sample is held by the ten biggest clonotypes. The source material was whole blood. The receptor source for this set is an adult who was a healthcare worker with PCR-confirmed SARS-CoV-2 infection or an uninfected control (not recorded which).

The J gene is TRBJ1-2, the V gene TRBV18; the D gene is possibly TRBD1 (6 bases). Germline CDR1 is KGHSH and CDR2 is LQKENI. This CDR3 contains 13 residues. V shed 4 bases and J shed 8 bases, with 14 bases lying between them. This CDR3 is CASSRSGDTGYTF. The CDR3 DNA reads as TGTGCCAGCTCACGGTCAGGGGACACAGGCTACACCTTC.

The chain combines TRBV29-1 with TRBJ2-3, with D possibly matching TRBD2 (6 bases). Germline CDR1 reads SQVTM; CDR2 reads ANQGSEA. V shed 3 bases and J shed 11 bases, with 12 bases lying between them. The CDR3 length is 11 residues. In DNA form, the CDR3 reads TGCAGCGTTGACTCTAGCGTTAGGCAGTATTTT. Encoded protein: CSVDSSVRQYF.

The CDR3 protein is CASSRDRQADTQYF. The DNA of the CDR3 is TGTGCCAGCAGCCGGGATCGCCAGGCAGATACGCAGTATTTT. V and J are TRBV2 and TRBJ2-3; a possible D gene is TRBD2 (5 bases). V lost 6 bases and J 4 bases, leaving 14 bases between the germline ends. Germline values: CDR1 SNHLY, CDR2 FYNNEI. This CDR3 has 14 amino acids.